The rows below give T cell receptor beta chains drawn from one sample of a study of PD-L1 blockade in urothelial cancer. Sequencing used immunoSEQ multiplex PCR; TCRdb keeps in-frame clones, though not all of them. The sample has 100,000 to 150,000 clones; about 82% are singletons. The material was PBMCs, obtained around atezolizumab (anti-PD-L1) treatment. The receptor set was obtained from a man aged 45 to 65 with urothelial cancer. CDR3s leave out the opening cysteine and the closing phenylalanine or tryptophan. The order of the fields is J gene, D gene, CDR3 length, V gene, CDR3 protein. A D gene is named only where the DNA matches it firmly.

>TRBJ2-7|NA|12|TRBV28
ASSYRRWEYEQY
>TRBJ1-1|NA|10|TRBV7-9
ASSTPREGAF
>TRBJ1-1|NA|11|TRBV6-1
ASSEMGDTEAF
>TRBJ1-5|NA|12|TRBV7-9
ASSLPGVGQPQH
>TRBJ2-7|TRBD2|11|TRBV27
ASSQRGSYEQY
>TRBJ1-4|TRBD1|13|TRBV28
ASSLFGTAEEKLF
>TRBJ2-3|TRBD2|16|TRBV28
ASSSQGLAGGPRDTQY
>TRBJ1-6|NA|14|TRBV9
ASSGGQTLGNSPLH
>TRBJ2-3|TRBD1|14|TRBV2
ASSERTGTGGNTQY
>TRBJ1-5|TRBD1|14|TRBV7-9
ASSLGTGVSNQPQH
>TRBJ1-6|NA|12|TRBV2
ASSGQSNNSPLH
>TRBJ1-4|TRBD1|12|TRBV5-1
ASSLGGGGEKLF
>TRBJ2-1|NA|9|TRBV12-5
ASGSLNEQF
>TRBJ1-1|NA|14|TRBV11-2
ASSLGQAVFFTEAF
>TRBJ2-7|NA|8|TRBV6-1
ASISHEQY
>TRBJ2-2|TRBD2|14|TRBV9
ASSAHGLAPGGELF
>TRBJ1-1|NA|12|TRBV30
AWGEGNMNTEAF
>TRBJ2-2|NA|11|TRBV28
ASKWGGPGELF
>TRBJ2-3|TRBD2|14|TRBV28
ASSPGLAGASYTQY
>TRBJ1-1|NA|11|TRBV27
ASSKQVNTEAF
>TRBJ2-6|NA|12|TRBV6-5
ASSYGRGINVLT
>TRBJ2-1|NA|14|TRBV5-4
ASSLAFGGSGNEQF
>TRBJ2-6|TRBD1|14|TRBV27
ASSMDRVAGANVLT
>TRBJ2-7|TRBD2|12|TRBV19
ASSSGLAGGGQY
>TRBJ2-7|NA|9|TRBV19
ASPGTYEQY
>TRBJ2-7|NA|12|TRBV18
ASSPDSPPYEQY
>TRBJ2-1|NA|13|TRBV27
ASSFGAGSYNEQF
>TRBJ2-7|NA|10|TRBV18
ASSPDRSEQY
>TRBJ1-2|NA|12|TRBV27
ASSYHSGAYGYT
>TRBJ2-1|NA|12|TRBV7-2
ASSEGLHYNEQF
>TRBJ2-3|NA|16|TRBV28
ASSPRRLGPTQPDTQY
>TRBJ1-1|NA|11|TRBV25-1
ASRQQVNTEAF
>TRBJ1-4|TRBD1|11|TRBV5-1
ASSFGTAEKLF
>TRBJ1-3|NA|15|TRBV9
ASSFRGATDGGNTIY
>TRBJ1-1|TRBD1|11|TRBV29-1
SASRDSYTEAF
>TRBJ1-1|NA|10|TRBV7-3
ASSSPGGEAF
>TRBJ1-5|NA|11|TRBV21-1
ASSKTGNQPQH
>TRBJ1-5|TRBD1|11|TRBV30
AWSGTAEGAQH
>TRBJ1-3|NA|11|TRBV28
ASRQMSGNTIY
>TRBJ2-6|NA|14|TRBV5-1
ASSLGGSSGANVLT
>TRBJ1-1|TRBD1|11|TRBV5-1
ASTNRGNTEAF
>TRBJ2-2|NA|16|TRBV7-9
ASSLSFSGTTNTGELF
>TRBJ1-4|TRBD1|12|TRBV30
AWRYRDSREKLF
>TRBJ2-1|TRBD2|16|TRBV14
ASSQAGLPFASHNEQF
>TRBJ2-5|NA|10|TRBV27
ASSLNKETQY